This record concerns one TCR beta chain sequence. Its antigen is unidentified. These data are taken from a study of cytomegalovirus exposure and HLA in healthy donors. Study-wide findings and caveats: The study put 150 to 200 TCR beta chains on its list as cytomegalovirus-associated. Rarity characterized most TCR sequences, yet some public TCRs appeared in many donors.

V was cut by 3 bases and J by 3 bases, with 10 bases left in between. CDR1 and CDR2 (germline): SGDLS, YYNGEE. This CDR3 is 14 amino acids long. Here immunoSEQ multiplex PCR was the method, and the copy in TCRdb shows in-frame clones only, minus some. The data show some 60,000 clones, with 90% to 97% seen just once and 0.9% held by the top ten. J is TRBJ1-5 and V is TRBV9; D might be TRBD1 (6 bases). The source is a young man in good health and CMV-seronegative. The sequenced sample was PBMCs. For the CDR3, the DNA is TGTGCCAGCAGCGCCGGACAGATCAATCAGCCCCAGCATTTT. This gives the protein CASSAGQINQPQHF. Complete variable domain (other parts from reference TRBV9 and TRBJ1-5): DSGVTQTPKHLITATGQRVTLRCSPRSGDLSVYWYQQSLDQGLQFLIQYYNGEERAKGNILERFSAQQFPDLHSELNLSSLELGDSALYFCASSAGQINQPQHFGDGTRLSIL.